This T cell receptor beta chain was sequenced during a study of cytomegalovirus exposure and HLA in healthy donors. In the PCR, 60 Vbeta and 13 Jbeta primers were used. Clones were read by immunoSEQ multiplex PCR, and TCRdb kept only the in-frame ones, dropping some. The sample lists around 120,000 clones, roughly 69% occurring once. The CDR3 is 12 amino acids. CDR1 and CDR2 from the germline V gene are GTSNPN and SVGIG (reference sequence). V lost 2 bases to trimming and J lost 4 bases, with 8 bases between them. The sample comprised PBMCs. This chain links TRBV30 with TRBJ1-2; unclear D gene. This clonotype originated in a man aged 45 to 65 in good health and CMV-seropositive. CDR3 in amino acids: CAWSIHTYGYTF. CDR3 nucleotide sequence: TGTGCCTGGAGTATACACACCTATGGCTACACCTTC.